The subject of this entry is one T cell receptor beta chain. The antigen remains unidentified. This entry is derived from a study of Ad26.COV2.S vaccination and SARS-CoV-2 variants. Study-level information: Recipients of Ad26.COV2.S got it intramuscularly, once or twice 56 days apart.

Study-wide results and limits: Vaccinees reportedly had broad spike-specific CD8+ and CD4+ T cell responses. Participants in the vaccine arm had higher spike-specific TCR breadth; placebo recipients had lower.

V shed 9 bases and J 10 bases; nucleotides not matched to a gene: 8. Germline CDR1 reads SGHTS; CDR2 reads YDEGEE. The CDR3 has 11 residues. Noted treatment: about 20 received Ad26.COV2.S at low or high dose, single or two shots; several received placebo; per-sample allocation not given. Sampling occurred on day 63 after the first vaccine or placebo injection. The vaccine antigen was prefusion-stabilized Wuhan SARS-CoV-2 spike. The protocol was immunoSEQ multiplex PCR, while the TCRdb copy is restricted to in-frame clones and leaves out a portion. The sample has some 640,000 clones; 70% to 90% are singletons.

The TCR comes from a person aged 18-65 years who received the Ad26.COV2.S COVID-19 vaccine or a placebo. The sequences come from peripheral blood, collected in a trial of Ad26.COV2.S vaccine versus placebo. This chain connects TRBV5-8 to TRBJ1-2; 8 bases fit TRBD1. CDR3 nucleotides: TGTGCCATCGGGACAGGATCTGCCTACACCTTC. This codes for CAIGTGSAYTF.